The T cell receptor (beta chain) described here comes from a study of shared clonotypes between healthy human individuals. Study-wide points: In having few donors, the study represented limited genetic and exposure-history diversity. Non-shared clonotypes displayed generation probabilities falling below those of clonotypes present in all four donors.

Everyone who donated was a Caucasian adult who lived in Nashville, Tennessee. On this clone itself: Its antigen is unidentified.

In replicate PCRs of sorted subsets, about 200 ng DNA, tens of thousands of T cell genomes, was used. Profiling relied on immunoSEQ multiplex PCR, and the TCRdb table lists in-frame clones only, not all of them. The sample yields approximately 240,000 clones, 60% to 80% seen once. The source material was memory CD4+ T cells sorted from blood. Indicated subset: CD45RA-negative fraction. This sequence originates from a man under 40 in good health.

CDR3: CASSPQGGRFTDTQYF. The CDR3 DNA is TGTGCCAGCAGCCCCCAGGGAGGGCGCTTCACAGATACGCAGTATTTT. The chain employs TRBV7-2 and TRBJ2-3, with TRBD2 matching 7 bases. The CDR3 sequence is 16 residues long. The junction had 10 bases not matched to a gene; V was cut back by 5 bases and J by 2 bases. The germline gives CDR1 SGHTA, CDR2 FQGNSA.